This paragraph reports one T cell receptor (beta chain). Its antigen is currently unknown. The data derive from a study of blood T cells in healthy people across ages. Study-wide findings and caveats: As age increased, TCR beta diversity per million T cells fell in a roughly linear fashion.

Germline loops: CDR1 SGHRS, CDR2 YFSETQ. The CDR3 loop spans 17 amino acids. Trimming at V came to 2 bases and at J to 4 bases, leaving 11 bases not matched to a gene. Alongside a J-beta primer mix, a sample-barcoded 5' primer served in a second PCR lasting roughly 6 to 11 cycles. TCRdb re-derived calls from the 5' RACE reads in MiXCR, one entry per CDR3 protein. The sample records approximately 800,000 distinct CDR3 sequences, about 59% being singletons. Isolation recovered at least 6.5 million PBMCs from every sample. The gene calls are TRBV5-1 and TRBJ2-5; 10 positions match TRBD1. The sequencing input was blood. This receptor was obtained from a man younger than 40 in good health. The CDR3 is CASSFTYDRGPGETQYF. The CDR3 DNA reads as TGCGCCAGCAGCTTTACCTACGACAGGGGGCCGGGAGAGACCCAGTACTTC.